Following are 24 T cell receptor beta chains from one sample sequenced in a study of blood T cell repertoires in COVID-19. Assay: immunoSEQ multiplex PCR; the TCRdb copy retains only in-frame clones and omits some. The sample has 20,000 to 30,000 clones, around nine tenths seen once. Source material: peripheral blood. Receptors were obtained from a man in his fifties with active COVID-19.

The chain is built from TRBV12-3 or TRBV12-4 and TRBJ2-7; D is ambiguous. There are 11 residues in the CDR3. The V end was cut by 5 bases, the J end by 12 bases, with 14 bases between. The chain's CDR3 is CASSGFGFRYF. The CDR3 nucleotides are TGTGCCAGCAGTGGCTTCGGGTTTCGGTACTTC.

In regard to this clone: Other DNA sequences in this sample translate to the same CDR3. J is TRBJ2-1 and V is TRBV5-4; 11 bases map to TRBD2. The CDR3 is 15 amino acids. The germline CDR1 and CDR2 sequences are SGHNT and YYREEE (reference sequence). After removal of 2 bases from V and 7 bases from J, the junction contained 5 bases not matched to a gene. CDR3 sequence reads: CASSFWLAGGNEQFF. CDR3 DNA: TGTGCCAGCAGCTTTTGGCTAGCGGGAGGTAATGAGCAGTTCTTC.

As DNA, the CDR3 is TGTGCCAGCAGTGGGTCAGACAGGGGGTATGGCTACACCTTC. As protein: CASSGSDRGYGYTF. This chain links TRBV28 with TRBJ1-2; 9 nucleotides agree with TRBD1. V gave up 5 bases and J gave up 5 bases; unmatched junction bases: 6. CDR1 and CDR2 (germline): MDHEN, SYDVKM. This CDR3 spans 14 amino acids.

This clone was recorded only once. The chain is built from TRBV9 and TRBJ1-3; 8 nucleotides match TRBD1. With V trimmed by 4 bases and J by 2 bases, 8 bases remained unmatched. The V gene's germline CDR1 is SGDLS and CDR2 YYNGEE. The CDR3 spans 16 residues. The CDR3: CASSPRTGQAGNTIYF. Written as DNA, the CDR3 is TGTGCCAGCAGCCCTCGGACAGGGCAGGCTGGAAACACCATATATTTT.

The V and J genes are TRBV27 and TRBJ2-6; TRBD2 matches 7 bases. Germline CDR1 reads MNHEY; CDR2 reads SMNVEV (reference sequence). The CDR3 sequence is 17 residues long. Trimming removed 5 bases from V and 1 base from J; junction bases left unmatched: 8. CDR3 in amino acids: CASSPWGGVSGANVLTF. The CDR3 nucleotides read TGTGCCAGCAGTCCCTGGGGGGGGGTATCTGGGGCCAACGTCCTGACTTTC.

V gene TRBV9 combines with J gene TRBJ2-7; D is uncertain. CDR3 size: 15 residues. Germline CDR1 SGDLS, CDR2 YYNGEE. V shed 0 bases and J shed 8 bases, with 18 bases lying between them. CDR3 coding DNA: TGTGCCAGCAGCGTAGGGGCAGAGACGTTTCAGAAGCAGTACTTC. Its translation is CASSVGAETFQKQYF.

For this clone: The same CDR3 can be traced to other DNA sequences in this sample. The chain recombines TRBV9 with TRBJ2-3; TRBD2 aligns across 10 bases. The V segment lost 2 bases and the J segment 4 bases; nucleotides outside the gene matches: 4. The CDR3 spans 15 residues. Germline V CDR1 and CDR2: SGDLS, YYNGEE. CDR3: CASSVAGTSADTQYF. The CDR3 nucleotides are TGTGCCAGCAGCGTTGCCGGGACTAGCGCAGATACGCAGTATTTT. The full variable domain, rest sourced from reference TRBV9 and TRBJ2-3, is DSGVTQTPKHLITATGQRVTLRCSPRSGDLSVYWYQQSLDQGLQFLIQYYNGEERAKGNILERFSAQQFPDLHSELNLSSLELGDSALYFCASSVAGTSADTQYFGPGTRLTVL.

The CDR3 sequence: CASSFQNYRGSTDTQYF. The CDR3, as DNA: TGTGCCAGCAGTTTCCAGAACTACAGGGGAAGCACAGATACGCAGTATTTT. The chain has TRBV2 and TRBJ2-3; 7 nucleotides agree with TRBD1. Germline trimming cut 5 bases from V and 0 bases from J; bases unmatched to any gene: 11. The CDR3 length is 17 residues. From germline, CDR1 is SNHLY and CDR2 FYNNEI. Full variable domain (remainder filled in from reference TRBV2 and TRBJ2-3): EPEVTQTPSHQVTQMGQEVILRCVPISNHLYFYWYRQILGQKVEFLVSFYNNEISEKSEIFDDQFSVERPDGSNFTLKIRSTKLEDSAMYFCASSFQNYRGSTDTQYFGPGTRLTVL.

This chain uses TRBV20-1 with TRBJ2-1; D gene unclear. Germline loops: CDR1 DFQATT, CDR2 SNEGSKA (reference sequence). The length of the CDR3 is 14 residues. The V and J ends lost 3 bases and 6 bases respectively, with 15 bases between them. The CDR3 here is CSASHPLGRNEQFF. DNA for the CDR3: TGCAGTGCTAGTCACCCGCTCGGTCGCAATGAGCAGTTCTTC.

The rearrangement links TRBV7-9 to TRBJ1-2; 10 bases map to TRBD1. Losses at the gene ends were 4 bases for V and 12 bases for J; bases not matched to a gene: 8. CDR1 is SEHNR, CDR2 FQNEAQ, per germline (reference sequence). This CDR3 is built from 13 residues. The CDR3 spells CASSSYWDRGDTF. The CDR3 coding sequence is TGTGCCAGCAGCTCTTATTGGGACAGGGGTGACACCTTC. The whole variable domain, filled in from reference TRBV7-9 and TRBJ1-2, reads DTGVSQNPRHKITKRGQNVTFRCDPISEHNRLYWYRQTLGQGPEFLTYFQNEAQLEKSRLLSDRFSAERPKGSFSTLEIQRTEQGDSAMYLCASSSYWDRGDTFGSGTRLTVV.

The chain's CDR3 is CASSSRGFRETQYF. The DNA for the CDR3 is TGTGCCAGCAGCTCTAGGGGGTTCAGGGAGACCCAGTACTTC. The J gene is TRBJ2-5, the V gene TRBV7-2, with TRBD1 as a possible D gene (6 bases). The CDR3 covers 14 residues. V lost 4 bases, J lost 5 bases, and 14 bases lay in between. The germline gives CDR1 SGHTA, CDR2 FQGNSA. Full variable domain (missing parts from reference TRBV7-2 and TRBJ2-5): GAGVSQSPSNKVTEKGKDVELRCDPISGHTALYWYRQSLGQGLEFLIYFQGNSAPDKSGLPSDRFSAERTGGSVSTLTIQRTQQEDSAVYLCASSSRGFRETQYFGPGTRLLVL.

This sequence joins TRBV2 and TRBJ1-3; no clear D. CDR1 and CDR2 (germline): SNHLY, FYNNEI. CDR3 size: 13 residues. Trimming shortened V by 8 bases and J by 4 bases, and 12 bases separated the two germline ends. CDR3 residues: CASGSWEGNTIYF. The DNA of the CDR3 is TGTGCCAGCGGTTCATGGGAGGGAAACACCATATATTTT.

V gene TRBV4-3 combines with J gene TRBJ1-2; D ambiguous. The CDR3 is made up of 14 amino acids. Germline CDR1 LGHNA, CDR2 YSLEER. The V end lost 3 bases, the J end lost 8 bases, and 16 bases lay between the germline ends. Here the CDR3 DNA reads TGCGCCAGCAGCCAGGATAGGACTGCCTCAGGCTACACCTTC. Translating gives CASSQDRTASGYTF.

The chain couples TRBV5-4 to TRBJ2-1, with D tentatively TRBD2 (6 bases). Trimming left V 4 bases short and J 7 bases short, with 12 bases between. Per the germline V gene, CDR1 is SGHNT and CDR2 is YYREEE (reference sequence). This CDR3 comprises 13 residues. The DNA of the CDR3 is TGTGCCAGCAGCCTAACTAGCTCGAATGAGCAGTTCTTC. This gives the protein CASSLTSSNEQFF.

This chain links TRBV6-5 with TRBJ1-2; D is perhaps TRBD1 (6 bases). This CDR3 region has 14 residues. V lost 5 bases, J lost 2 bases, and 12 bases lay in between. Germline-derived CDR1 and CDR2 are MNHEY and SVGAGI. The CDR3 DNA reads TGTGCCAGCAGTAGTTCGCAGGGGAACTATGGCTACACCTTC. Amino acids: CASSSSQGNYGYTF.

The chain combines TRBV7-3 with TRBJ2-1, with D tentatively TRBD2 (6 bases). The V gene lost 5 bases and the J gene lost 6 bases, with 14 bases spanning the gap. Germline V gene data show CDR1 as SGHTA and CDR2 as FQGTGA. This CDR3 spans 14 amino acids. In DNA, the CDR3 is TGTGCCAGCAGCCTCACCCGGGACTTCAATGAGCAGTTCTTC. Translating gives CASSLTRDFNEQFF.

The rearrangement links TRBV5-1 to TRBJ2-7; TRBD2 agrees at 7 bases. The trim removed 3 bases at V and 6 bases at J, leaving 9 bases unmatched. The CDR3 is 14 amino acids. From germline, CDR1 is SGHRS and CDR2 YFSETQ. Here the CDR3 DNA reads TGCGCCAGCAGCTCGAGCGGGACGGCATCCGAGCAGTACTTC. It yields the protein CASSSSGTASEQYF.

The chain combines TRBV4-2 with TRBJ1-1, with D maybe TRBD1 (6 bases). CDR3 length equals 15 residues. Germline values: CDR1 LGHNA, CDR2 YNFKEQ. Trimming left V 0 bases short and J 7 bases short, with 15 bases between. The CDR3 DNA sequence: TGTGCCAGCAGCCAAGATCTAGGGGGAATCAATGAAGCTTTCTTT. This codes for CASSQDLGGINEAFF.

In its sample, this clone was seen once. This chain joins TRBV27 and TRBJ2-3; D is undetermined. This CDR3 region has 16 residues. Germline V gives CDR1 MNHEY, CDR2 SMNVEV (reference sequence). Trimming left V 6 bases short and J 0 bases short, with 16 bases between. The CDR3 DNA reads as TGTGCCAGCAGCCCACCCTATCGCTATAGCACAGATACGCAGTATTTT. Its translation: CASSPPYRYSTDTQYF.

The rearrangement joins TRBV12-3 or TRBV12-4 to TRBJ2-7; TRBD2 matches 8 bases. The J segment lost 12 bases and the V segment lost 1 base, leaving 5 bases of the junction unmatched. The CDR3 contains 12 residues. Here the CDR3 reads CASSLGTSNLYF. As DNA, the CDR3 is TGTGCCAGCAGTTTAGGGACTAGCAATTTGTACTTC.

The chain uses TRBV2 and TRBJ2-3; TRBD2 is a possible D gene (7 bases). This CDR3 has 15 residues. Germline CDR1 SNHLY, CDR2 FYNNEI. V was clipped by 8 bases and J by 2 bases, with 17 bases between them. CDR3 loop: CASGSNGGPTDTQYF. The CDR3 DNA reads TGTGCCAGCGGGAGTAACGGGGGGCCCACAGATACGCAGTATTTT.

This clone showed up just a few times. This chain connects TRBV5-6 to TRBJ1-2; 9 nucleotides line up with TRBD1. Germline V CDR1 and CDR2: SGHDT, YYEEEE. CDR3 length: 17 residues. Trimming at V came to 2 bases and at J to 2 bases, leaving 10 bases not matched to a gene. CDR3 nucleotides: TGTGCCAGCAGCTTCCAACCGGGACAGGGACTAAACTATGGCTACACCTTC. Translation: CASSFQPGQGLNYGYTF. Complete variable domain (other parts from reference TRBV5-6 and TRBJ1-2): DAGVTQSPTHLIKTRGQQVTLRCSPKSGHDTVSWYQQALGQGPQFIFQYYEEEERQRGNFPDRFSGHQFPNYSSELNVNALLLGDSALYLCASSFQPGQGLNYGYTFGSGTRLTVV.

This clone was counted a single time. The CDR3 region has the DNA TGTGCCAGCAGGGCTTACGGGACAGGGGCGGACACCATATATTTT. Protein sequence: CASRAYGTGADTIYF. The chain uses TRBV6-6 and TRBJ1-3, with 10 bases that match TRBD1. This CDR3 has 15 amino acids. Germline CDR1 and CDR2: MNHNY and SVGAGI (reference sequence). V was pared by 6 bases and J by 8 bases, with 10 bases of the junction left unmatched.

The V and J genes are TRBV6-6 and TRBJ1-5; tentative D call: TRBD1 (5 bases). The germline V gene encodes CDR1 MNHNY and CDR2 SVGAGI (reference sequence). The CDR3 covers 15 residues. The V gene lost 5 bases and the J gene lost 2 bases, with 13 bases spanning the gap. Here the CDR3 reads CASSGPGGGNQPQHF. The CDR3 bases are TGTGCCAGCAGTGGACCCGGGGGGGGCAATCAGCCCCAGCATTTT.